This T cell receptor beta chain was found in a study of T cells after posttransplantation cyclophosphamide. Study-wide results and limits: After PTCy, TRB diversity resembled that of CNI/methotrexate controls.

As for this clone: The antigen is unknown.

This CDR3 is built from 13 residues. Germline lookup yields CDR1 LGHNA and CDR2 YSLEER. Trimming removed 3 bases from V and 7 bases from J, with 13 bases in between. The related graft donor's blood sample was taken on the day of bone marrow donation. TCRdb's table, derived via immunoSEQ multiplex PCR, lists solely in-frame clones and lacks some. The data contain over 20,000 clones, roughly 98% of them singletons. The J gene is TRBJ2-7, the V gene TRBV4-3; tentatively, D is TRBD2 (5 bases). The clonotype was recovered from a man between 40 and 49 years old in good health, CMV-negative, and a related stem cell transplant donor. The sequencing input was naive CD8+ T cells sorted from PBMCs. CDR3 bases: TGCGCCAGCAGCCAGACGATCTCGGGGGAGCAGTACTTC. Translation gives CASSQTISGEQYF.